Each of the 25 T cell receptor beta chains below was sequenced from the same sample in a study of tumor-infiltrating lymphocytes in primary liver carcinoma. Bulk tissue was left unsorted, and RNA and DNA were co-extracted from around 18-30 mg of it. A primer in the constant region served to generate TCR beta cDNA from about 480 ng of total RNA. Modified slightly, ARM-PCR produced TCR beta libraries over three nested multiplex PCR rounds. Each of the first two PCR rounds ran approximately 11 cycles with TRBV1-TRBV30 forward and C-beta reverse primers. TCRdb passed the multiplex PCR reads through MiXCR, listing each CDR3 protein once. Here the sample spans 100,000 or so distinct CDR3 sequences, roughly 80% being singletons. Sequencing was performed on liver tumor tissue from sampling region 3. Indicated subset: tumor region T3, left-lateral pole. The receptor set was obtained from a man aged 35 to 55 with primary liver carcinoma and hepatitis B virus infection.

Regarding this clonotype: One end of the junction is discordant with germline, which a read error may explain. V gene TRBV29-1 combines with J gene TRBJ2-2, with TRBD1 identical over 7 bases. The CDR3 covers 14 residues. Germline V gene lookup returns CDR1 SQVTM and CDR2 ANQGSEA. The CDR3 DNA reads as TGCAGCGTCTCCCTTGGCACAGGGGCCGGGGAGCTATTTTTT. Translation gives CSVSLGTGAGELFF.

To note about this clonotype: Without the conserved terminal phenylalanine or tryptophan, this CDR3 likely stems from a read error. V usage is TRBV11-2 and J usage is TRBJ2-2; D is unclear. CDR3 length: 15 amino acids. Germline V CDR1 and CDR2: SGHAT, FQNNGV. The V gene lost 6 bases and the J gene lost 1 base, with 12 bases spanning the gap. CDR3 loop: CASSPWSVNTGELFI. The DNA of the CDR3 is TGTGCCAGCAGTCCATGGAGTGTGAACACCGGGGAGCTGTTTATT.

This clonotype was observed at least ten times. The chain joins TRBV28 to TRBJ1-1, with D unclear. V dropped 11 bases and J dropped 1 base, with 17 bases sitting between them. Germline V CDR1 and CDR2: MDHEN, SYDVKM. The CDR3 extends over 14 amino acids. The CDR3 is CAVGPGGGNTEAFF. The CDR3 DNA is TGTGCCGTAGGTCCAGGTGGTGGGAACACTGAAGCTTTCTTT.

This clonotype was observed a single time. This sequence joins TRBV14 and TRBJ2-5, with D unclear. The CDR3 has 13 amino acids. Germline CDR1 SGHDN, CDR2 FVKESK. V was cut by 7 bases and J by 1 base, with 10 bases left in between. The CDR3 protein is CASNRYLQETQYF. CDR3 DNA: TGTGCCAGCAACCGCTATCTCCAAGAGACCCAGTACTTC.

This clonotype was seen a single time. V and J are TRBV7-9 and TRBJ1-1; D gene ambiguous. In germline, CDR1 is SEHNR, CDR2 FQNEAQ (reference sequence). V lost 3 bases and J 5 bases, leaving 10 bases between the germline ends. This CDR3 is built from 13 residues. CDR3 protein: CASSLVVETEAFF. CDR3 nucleotides: TGTGCCAGCAGCTTGGTGGTCGAAACTGAAGCTTTCTTT.

The chain couples TRBV6-1 to TRBJ2-2; D is possibly TRBD1 (5 bases). The germline V gene encodes CDR1 MNHNS and CDR2 SASEGT. Trimming left V 3 bases short and J 4 bases short, with 15 bases between. The CDR3 runs 16 residues. CDR3 sequence (DNA): TGTGCCAGCAGTGATCTCGGACAAGGACCCACCGGGGAGCTGTTTTTT. This encodes CASSDLGQGPTGELFF.

Concerning this clonotype itself: A read error may produce the germline difference seen at one junction end. The chain links TRBV2 to TRBJ2-1; 9 bases match TRBD2. This CDR3 comprises 15 residues. Germline-derived CDR1 and CDR2 are SNHLY and FYNNEI. The CDR3: CASIQRLADFNEHFF. For the CDR3, the DNA is TGCGCCAGCATCCAAAGACTAGCGGACTTCAATGAGCACTTCTTC.

This clonotype appeared a single time. The chain combines TRBV20-1 with TRBJ2-1; a possible D gene is TRBD2 (5 bases). CDR3 length equals 13 residues. CDR1 and CDR2 from the germline V gene are DFQATT and SNEGSKA (reference sequence). In nucleotides, the CDR3 is TGCATTGCCCCCCCAGCGGCGTACAATGAGCAGTTCTTC. Residues: CIAPPAAYNEQFF.

Details on this clonotype: At one end the junction does not follow the germline gene, possibly because of a read error. This sequence joins TRBV29-1 and TRBJ2-7, with a weak D call TRBD2 (6 bases). In germline, CDR1 is SQVTM, CDR2 ANQGSEA. The CDR3 runs to 15 residues. This CDR3 reads CSVGDPGGSSYEEYF. CDR3 bases: TGCAGCGTTGGGGATCCAGGAGGGAGCTCCTACGAGGAGTACTTC.

This clonotype occurred many times. The chain couples TRBV28 to TRBJ1-2; D gene unclear. The V end was cut by 4 bases, the J end by 5 bases, with 17 bases between. Germline CDR1 is MDHEN and CDR2 is SYDVKM. The CDR3 length is 15 residues. The CDR3 sequence is CASSSLADPGYGYTF. The DNA for the CDR3 is TGTGCCAGCAGTTCCCTCGCTGACCCGGGGTATGGCTACACCTTC.

Worth noting for this clonotype: A read error is likely, as this CDR3 ends without the conserved phenylalanine or tryptophan. The chain recombines TRBV4-1 with TRBJ2-7, with TRBD1 as a possible D gene (5 bases). Looked up from germline, CDR1 is MGHRA and CDR2 is YSYEKL. Trimming cost V 0 bases and J 8 bases, with 11 bases left between them. The CDR3 loop spans 13 amino acids. CDR3 DNA: TGCGCCAGCAGCCAAGATGGTCAGGACAAGCAGTACCTC. Translating it yields CASSQDGQDKQYL.

The table lists this clonotype with a few counts. This rearrangement joins TRBV7-2 to TRBJ2-7; the match to TRBD1 covers 12 bases. Germline CDR1 is SGHTA and CDR2 is FQGNSA. Trimming at V came to 6 bases and at J to 6 bases, leaving 12 bases not matched to a gene. CDR3 length equals 16 residues. CDR3 sequence: CASSFEPGQGAREQYF. The DNA for the CDR3 is TGTGCCAGCAGTTTTGAACCGGGACAGGGGGCACGCGAGCAGTACTTC.

This clonotype was counted only a few times. Being one base from a much bigger clone, this may be a read error. The chain links TRBV28 to TRBJ2-2; perhaps D is TRBD1 or TRBD2 (5 bases each). Trimming removed 6 bases at V and 3 bases at J, with 14 bases between. The germline gives CDR1 MDHEN, CDR2 SYDVKM. The CDR3 runs to 15 residues. The CDR3 reads CASRRGGVDTGELFF. In nucleotides, the CDR3 is TGTGCCAGCAGGAGGGGTGGGGTAGACACCGGGGAGCTGTTTTTT.

On this clonotype: The junction differs from germline at one of its ends, possibly a read error. V usage is TRBV4-3 and J usage is TRBJ2-3; D is uncertain. Germline CDR1 is LGHNA and CDR2 is YSLEER. The CDR3 is made up of 14 amino acids. CDR3 coding DNA: TGCGCCAGCACCCAAAAAGAAGGCACAGCTACGCAGTATTTT. Translation: CASTQKEGTATQYF.

A word on this clonotype: This may stem from a read error, because a much larger clone lies one nucleotide away. J is TRBJ2-1 and V is TRBV24-1, with a possible D match to TRBD1 (6 bases). CDR1 and CDR2 (germline): KGHDR, SFDVKD. The CDR3 is 16 amino acids. V dropped 3 bases and J dropped 8 bases, with 19 bases sitting between them. The CDR3 is CATSDLEGHKNDEQFF. CDR3 DNA: TGTGCCACCAGTGATCTTGAGGGACACAAGAACGATGAGCAGTTCTTC.

In this sample, this clonotype turned up a few times. The chain uses TRBV29-1 and TRBJ2-5; possibly TRBD1 or TRBD2 for D (5 bases each). The V gene's germline CDR1 is SQVTM and CDR2 ANQGSEA. The CDR3 consists of 14 residues. Here the CDR3 reads CNEGDGTYQETQYF. The CDR3 DNA is TGCAATGAAGGGGACGGGACGTACCAAGAGACCCAGTACTTC.

With regard to this clonotype: At one end, the junction sequence differs from germline, possibly due to a read error. The gene calls are TRBV12-3 or TRBV12-4 and TRBJ2-6; D is possibly TRBD1 (5 bases). This CDR3 is 13 amino acids long. The CDR3 DNA follows: TGTGCCAGTACCATCTCTGGGGCCAACGTCGTGACTTTC. It yields the protein CASTISGANVVTF.

With regard to this clonotype: The conserved final phenylalanine or tryptophan is absent from the CDR3, which likely points to a read error. The chain has TRBV10-3 and TRBJ2-1, with D perhaps TRBD1 (5 bases). Germline V gene sequence: CDR1 ENHRY, CDR2 SYGVKD. The CDR3 runs to 12 residues. The CDR3 sequence is CATEGDHNEQFL. CDR3 DNA sequence: TGTGCTACCGAAGGGGATCACAATGAGCAGTTCCTC.

With respect to this clonotype: The germline gene is not matched at one end of the junction; a read error may be the cause. Written as DNA, the CDR3 is TGTGCCAGTATGACTAGTGGGAGATACAATGAGCAGTTATTC. Translated: CASMTSGRYNEQLF. The chain couples TRBV12-3 or TRBV12-4 to TRBJ2-1; D might be TRBD2 (6 bases). This CDR3 region has 14 residues.

Comments on this clonotype: A much more abundant neighbour one base away suggests this may be a read error. The chain has TRBV28 and TRBJ2-3, with D possibly matching TRBD1 (6 bases). The CDR3 is 15 residues long. The V gene's germline CDR1 is MDHEN and CDR2 SYDVKM. The CDR3 nucleotides read TGTGCCTGCAGTTCCATACCCCCCAGGGGAGATACGCAGTATTTT. Amino acids: CACSSIPPRGDTQYF.

The V call is TRBV12-3 or TRBV12-4, the J call TRBJ2-5; 14 positions agree with TRBD2. The CDR3 extends over 17 amino acids. J was trimmed by 13 bases and V by 2 bases; bases with no gene match: 15. The CDR3 loop is CASSLRLAGGPWEALYF. CDR3 bases: TGTGCCAGCAGTTTAAGACTAGCGGGAGGGCCATGGGAGGCCCTGTACTTC.

As for this clonotype: This may stem from a read error, because a much larger clone lies one nucleotide away. This is likely a read error, given that the CDR3 carries no conserved phenylalanine or tryptophan at its end. The chain couples TRBV7-9 to TRBJ2-5; D is uncertain. Germline CDR1 and CDR2: SEHNR and FQNEAQ (reference sequence). V lost 0 bases and J lost 1, with 6 bases in between. This CDR3 has 14 residues. CDR3 loop: CASSLAAPQETQYV. CDR3 bases: TGTGCCAGCAGCTTAGCAGCACCCCAAGAGACCCAGTACGTC.

This clonotype has at least ten counts. The J gene is TRBJ2-1, the V gene TRBV6-1, with 9 bases fitting TRBD2. V lost 7 bases and J lost 7; bases outside the gene matches: 8. CDR1 is MNHNS, CDR2 SASEGT, per germline. The CDR3 is 14 amino acids. The CDR3, as DNA: TGTGCCAGCATCGTAGCGGGAGTACTTAATGAGCAGTTCTTC. This encodes CASIVAGVLNEQFF.

Comments on this clonotype: Germline is not matched at one junction end, which may reflect a read error. V gene TRBV29-1 combines with J gene TRBJ2-7; D unresolved. The CDR3 extends over 15 amino acids. Germline values: CDR1 SQVTM, CDR2 ANQGSEA. The CDR3 DNA is TGCAGCGTTGAAGATCCAGGATGGAGCTCCTACGAGCAATACTTT. Amino acids: CSVEDPGWSSYEQYF.

A note on this clonotype: Relative to the germline gene, one junction end is altered; a read error may explain this. DNA of the CDR3: TGTGTCAGCAGCTTAAGGCCGGCGGGTGAAGGCTCCTACGAGCAGTACTTC. This codes for CVSSLRPAGEGSYEQYF. The chain employs TRBV11-1 and TRBJ2-7; a weak D match, TRBD2 (5 bases). Germline V CDR1 and CDR2: SGHAT, FQDESV (reference sequence). The length of the CDR3 is 17 residues.